Presented here are 20 T cell receptor beta chains from one specimen sequenced in a study of blood T cell repertoires in COVID-19. Sequencing used immunoSEQ multiplex PCR; TCRdb keeps in-frame clones, though not all of them. The repertoire holds some 260,000 clones, with over 80% as singletons. Sample: peripheral blood. Receptor source: a woman aged 65 to 85 with COVID-19, enrolled during active disease.

The chain joins TRBV4-1 to TRBJ2-3, with TRBD2 identical over 8 bases. From germline, CDR1 is MGHRA and CDR2 YSYEKL. This CDR3 is built from 17 residues. V was pared by 2 bases and J by 1 base, with 8 bases of the junction left unmatched. This chain's CDR3 is CASSQSPGLVGTDTQYF. In nucleotides, the CDR3 is TGCGCCAGCAGCCAATCCCCGGGACTAGTGGGCACAGATACGCAGTATTTT.

This rearrangement joins TRBV7-9 to TRBJ2-7; D remains unclear. Germline V gene data show CDR1 as SEHNR and CDR2 as FQNEAQ (reference sequence). The CDR3 has 11 residues. V lost 4 bases and J lost 3, with 4 bases in between. The DNA of the CDR3 is TGTGCCAGCAGCTCTCTCTACGAGCAGTACTTC. Translation gives CASSSLYEQYF. Combining the CDR3 with reference TRBV7-9 and TRBJ2-7 gives the whole variable domain DTGVSQNPRHKITKRGQNVTFRCDPISEHNRLYWYRQTLGQGPEFLTYFQNEAQLEKSRLLSDRFSAERPKGSFSTLEIQRTEQGDSAMYLCASSSLYEQYFGPGTRLTVT.

This chain links TRBV28 with TRBJ2-2; tentative D call: TRBD2 (7 bases). The V gene's germline CDR1 is MDHEN and CDR2 SYDVKM. Deletions cut 7 bases from V and 7 bases from J, with 19 bases between. This CDR3 has 15 residues. This CDR3 reads CASIRGGLSGGELFF. The CDR3 nucleotides read TGTGCCAGCATAAGGGGGGGACTCTCTGGCGGGGAGCTGTTTTTT.

This sequence joins TRBV6-2 or TRBV6-3 and TRBJ2-7, with TRBD1 as a possible D gene (6 bases). V was clipped by 3 bases and J by 2 bases, with 17 bases between them. Germline V gene lookup returns CDR1 MNHEY and CDR2 SVGEGT. CDR3 size: 16 residues. The DNA for the CDR3 is TGTGCCAGCAGTTATCCCACAGGGTTACACGCCTACGAGCAGTACTTC. Amino acid sequence: CASSYPTGLHAYEQYF.

The chain joins TRBV11-2 to TRBJ2-7; TRBD2 matches at 11 bases. The CDR3 runs 15 residues. The germline V gene has CDR1 SGHAT and CDR2 FQNNGV. The V segment lost 5 bases and the J segment 0 bases; nucleotides outside the gene matches: 3. CDR3 coding DNA: TGTGCCAGCAGCCGAACTAGCGGGAGCTCCTACGAGCAGTACTTC. It codes for CASSRTSGSSYEQYF.

The chain has TRBV5-1 and TRBJ1-1; TRBD1 agrees at 7 bases. This CDR3 region has 15 residues. V dropped 4 bases and J dropped 8; count of bases not matched to a gene: 14. Germline CDR1 reads SGHRS; CDR2 reads YFSETQ. CDR3 loop: CASSLDRDSLPEAFF. DNA of the CDR3: TGCGCCAGCAGCCTTGACCGGGACAGCCTCCCCGAAGCTTTCTTT.

The sample holds one count of this clone. This chain uses TRBV5-1 with TRBJ2-7; 9 nucleotides agree with TRBD1. The CDR3 sequence is 14 residues long. Losses at the gene ends were 5 bases for V and 4 bases for J; bases not matched to a gene: 7. CDR1 and CDR2 from the germline V gene are SGHRS and YFSETQ. The CDR3 DNA follows: TGCGCCAGCAGGCCCGGGACAGGGTGGTACGAGCAGTACTTC. Translated: CASRPGTGWYEQYF.

The gene calls are TRBV2 and TRBJ1-1, with no clear D. Deletions cut 10 bases from V and 1 base from J, with 7 bases between. CDR3 length: 11 residues. Germline values: CDR1 SNHLY, CDR2 FYNNEI. This CDR3 is CAIAGNTEAFF. Written as DNA, the CDR3 is TGTGCCATCGCGGGGAACACTGAAGCTTTCTTT. The entire variable domain, with the rest obtained from reference TRBV2 and TRBJ1-1, is as follows: EPEVTQTPSHQVTQMGQEVILRCVPISNHLYFYWYRQILGQKVEFLVSFYNNEISEKSEIFDDQFSVERPDGSNFTLKIRSTKLEDSAMYFCAIAGNTEAFFGQGTRLTVV.

CDR3 DNA: TGTGCCAGCAGCCAAGGCACACCCACATACAATGAGCAGTTCTTC. This translates into CASSQGTPTYNEQFF. The J gene is TRBJ2-1, the V gene TRBV14; no clear D. The CDR3 spans 15 residues. Germline CDR1 SGHDN, CDR2 FVKESK. The V gene lost 1 base and the J gene lost 4 bases, with 11 bases spanning the gap.

This clone appeared a few times. The chain links TRBV3-1 (or the pseudogene TRBV3-2) to TRBJ2-2; D ambiguous. This CDR3 region has 15 residues. V lost 0 bases, J lost 7 bases, and 12 bases lay in between. From germline, CDR1 is LGHDT and CDR2 YNNKEL (reference sequence). This CDR3 is CASSQDPQSLGELFF. CDR3 nucleotide sequence: TGTGCCAGCAGCCAAGATCCCCAGTCTCTCGGGGAGCTGTTTTTT.

The CDR3 loop is CASSSTSAYEQYF. The CDR3 bases are TGTGCCAGCAGTTCGACTAGCGCCTACGAGCAGTACTTC. This sequence joins TRBV12-3 or TRBV12-4 and TRBJ2-7; 8 bases match TRBD2. J was trimmed by 2 bases and V by 4 bases; bases with no gene match: 1. The CDR3 has 13 amino acids.

This clone was recorded a few times. The chain carries TRBV5-1 and TRBJ1-2; D is possibly TRBD1 (5 bases). V shed 0 bases and J shed 4 bases, with 7 bases lying between them. CDR1 is SGHRS, CDR2 YFSETQ, per germline. The CDR3 totals 13 residues. The CDR3 loop is CASSLAGGYGYTF. As DNA, the CDR3 is TGCGCCAGCAGCTTGGCGGGGGGCTATGGCTACACCTTC.

This clone showed up just once. The chain combines TRBV6-5 with TRBJ2-7; 7 bases line up with TRBD1. V dropped 6 bases and J dropped 5; count of bases not matched to a gene: 13. This CDR3 spans 15 amino acids. Germline CDR1 and CDR2: MNHEY and SVGAGI. This chain's CDR3 is CASRTTTGWSHEQYF. The CDR3, as DNA: TGTGCCAGCAGAACGACGACAGGGTGGAGTCACGAGCAGTACTTC.

The gene calls are TRBV27 and TRBJ1-5; 9 bases are shared with TRBD1. This CDR3 spans 15 amino acids. The germline gives CDR1 MNHEY, CDR2 SMNVEV (reference sequence). Germline trimming cut 4 bases from V and 0 bases from J; bases unmatched to any gene: 1. The CDR3 is CASSWTGDSNQPQHF. The CDR3 DNA reads as TGTGCCAGCAGTTGGACAGGGGATAGCAATCAGCCCCAGCATTTT.

V usage is TRBV2 and J usage is TRBJ1-1, with TRBD1 identical over 7 bases. J was trimmed by 4 bases and V by 10 bases; bases with no gene match: 9. This CDR3 is built from 13 residues. The germline CDR1 and CDR2 sequences are SNHLY and FYNNEI. The CDR3 loop reads CANRTGASTEAFF. CDR3 nucleotides: TGTGCCAACCGAACAGGGGCAAGCACTGAAGCTTTCTTT.

The rearrangement links TRBV2 to TRBJ2-1, with TRBD2 matching 9 bases. This CDR3 has 15 amino acids. J lost 9 bases, V lost 4 bases, and 10 bases had no gene match. The germline V gene has CDR1 SNHLY and CDR2 FYNNEI. CDR3 amino acids: CASSVAGGVVGEQFF. DNA of the CDR3: TGTGCCAGCAGTGTTGCGGGAGGGGTTGTCGGTGAGCAGTTCTTC.

The rearrangement joins TRBV7-9 to TRBJ2-5; D might be TRBD2 (5 bases). This CDR3 region has 15 residues. Deletions cut 0 bases from V and 1 base from J, with 9 bases between. Germline-derived CDR1 and CDR2 are SEHNR and FQNEAQ (reference sequence). The CDR3 here is CASSLARVTQETQYF. DNA of the CDR3: TGTGCCAGCAGCTTAGCGCGGGTAACCCAAGAGACCCAGTACTTC.

The chain couples TRBV27 to TRBJ2-1; D call uncertain. Trimming took 6 bases from V and 4 from J, leaving 19 bases between them. The CDR3 runs to 16 residues. Germline CDR1 reads MNHEY; CDR2 reads SMNVEV (reference sequence). In nucleotides, the CDR3 is TGTGCCAGCAGCCCCTCTTTCCGGGTGGTTTACAATGAGCAGTTCTTC. Amino acid sequence: CASSPSFRVVYNEQFF.

Note on this clone: Other DNA variants within this sample encode the same CDR3. This chain uses TRBV30 with TRBJ2-2, with D tentatively TRBD1 (6 bases). The CDR3 runs to 13 residues. CDR1 and CDR2 (germline): GTSNPN, SVGIG (reference sequence). V lost 1 base and J lost 5, with 8 bases in between. The CDR3 region is CAWSAQGTGELFF. CDR3 in DNA: TGTGCCTGGAGTGCCCAGGGGACCGGGGAGCTGTTTTTT.

This sequence joins TRBV7-2 and TRBJ2-1; 8 bases align to TRBD2. The CDR3 totals 15 residues. The V gene end was trimmed by 1 base and the J gene end by 4 bases; junction bases not matched to a gene: 3. The germline CDR1 and CDR2 sequences are SGHTA and FQGNSA. The CDR3 reads CASSLGTSGYNEQFF. CDR3 coding DNA: TGTGCCAGCAGCTTAGGAACTAGCGGATACAATGAGCAGTTCTTC.